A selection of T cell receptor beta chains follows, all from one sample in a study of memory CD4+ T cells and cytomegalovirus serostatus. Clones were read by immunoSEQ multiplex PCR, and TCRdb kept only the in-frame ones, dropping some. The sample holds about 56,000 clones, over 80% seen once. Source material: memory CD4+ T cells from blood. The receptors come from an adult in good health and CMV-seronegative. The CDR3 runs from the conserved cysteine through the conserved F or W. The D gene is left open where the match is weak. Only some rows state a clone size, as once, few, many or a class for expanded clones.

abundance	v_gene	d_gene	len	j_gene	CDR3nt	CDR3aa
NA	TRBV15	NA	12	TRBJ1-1	TGTGCCACCAGGGCGGATTACACTGAAGCTTTCTTT	CATRADYTEAFF
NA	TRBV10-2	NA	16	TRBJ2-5	TGCGCCAGCAGTGATGGGCTCTACTTAACTAAAGAGACCCAGTACTTC	CASSDGLYLTKETQYF
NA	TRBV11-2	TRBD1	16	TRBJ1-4	TGTGCCAGCACAAAGACAGGGGGCAAGACTAATGAAAAACTGTTTTTT	CASTKTGGKTNEKLFF
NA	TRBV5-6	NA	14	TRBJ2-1	TGTGCCAGCAGCTTGGCGGCAGGGTTAGATGAGCAGTTCTTC	CASSLAAGLDEQFF
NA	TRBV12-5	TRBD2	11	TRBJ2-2	TGTGCTAGCCGGGAGGCCGGGGAGCTGTTTTTT	CASREAGELFF
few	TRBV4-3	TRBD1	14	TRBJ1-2	TGCGCCAGCAGCCTCGGGACAGGGTCTTTCGGCTACACCTTC	CASSLGTGSFGYTF
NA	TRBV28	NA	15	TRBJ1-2	TGTGCCAGCAGGAGATATCTAGGGACGATCGGGAGCTACACCTTC	CASRRYLGTIGSYTF
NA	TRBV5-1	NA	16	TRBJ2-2	TGCGCCAGCAGCTTGTTTCCCCCTGGGGACACCGGGGAGCTGTTTTTT	CASSLFPPGDTGELFF
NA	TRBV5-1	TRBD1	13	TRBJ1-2	TGCGCCAGCAGCCTGGACAGGGAATATGGCTACACCTTC	CASSLDREYGYTF
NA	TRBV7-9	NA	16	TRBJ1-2	TGTGCCAGCAGCCTAGAACCGGGACTGCTTTCTGATGGCTACACCTTC	CASSLEPGLLSDGYTF